This is a list of T cell receptor beta chains from one sample in a study of T cell clonotyping in hematopoietic cell transplantation. Clones were read by immunoSEQ multiplex PCR, and TCRdb kept only the in-frame ones, dropping some. The table has about 16,000 clones, about nine tenths seen once. The sample comprised peripheral blood mononuclear cells. Receptor source: a man aged 45-60 years in good health. Some clones in this sample may be carry-over from other donors' samples. Each CDR3 is given with its conserved first and last residue. The order of the fields is D gene, J gene, CDR3 length, V gene, clone size, CDR3 DNA, CDR3 protein. A D gene is named only where the DNA matches it firmly. Where a row states a size, it is once, few, many or the class of an expanded clone; other rows omit it.

>.|TRBJ1-5|13|TRBV27|.
TGTGCCAGCAGTTTAGGCTGGGCCCAGCCCCAGCATTTT
CASSLGWAQPQHF
>.|TRBJ2-7|16|TRBV12-1|.
TGTGCCAGCAGCACCCCAGGGACTAGCGGACTCTACGAGCAGTACTTC
CASSTPGTSGLYEQYF
>TRBD1|TRBJ1-4|13|TRBV6-4|.
TGTGCCAGCTCCCGGGACAGGGATGAAAAACTGTTTTTT
CASSRDRDEKLFF
>.|TRBJ2-2|15|TRBV6-5|.
TGTGCCAGCAGGGTGAGGACAGCCGTAAACGGGGAGCTGTTTTTT
CASRVRTAVNGELFF
>.|TRBJ1-2|14|TRBV25-1|.
TGTGCCAGCAGGGAGTCCAGCCTTAACTATGGCTACACCTTC
CASRESSLNYGYTF
>.|TRBJ2-1|15|TRBV10-1|.
TGCGCCAGCAGTGAAAGTGCCTCGGGATACAATGAGCAGTTCTTC
CASSESASGYNEQFF
>.|TRBJ1-2|13|TRBV4-3|.
TGCGCCAGCAGCCCCGACGGGCTACGGGGCTACACCTTC
CASSPDGLRGYTF
>.|TRBJ1-2|12|TRBV28|few
TGTGCCAGCCGACAAGAACCCTATGGCTACACCTTC
CASRQEPYGYTF
>.|TRBJ1-2|14|TRBV9|once
TGTGCCAGCAGCCCTAACAGAGTAAGCTATGGCTACACCTTC
CASSPNRVSYGYTF
>.|TRBJ2-7|15|TRBV6-1|.
TGTGCCAGCAGTGAACTCGACAGTAACTGGGACGAGCAGTACTTC
CASSELDSNWDEQYF
>TRBD1|TRBJ2-5|12|TRBV30|.
TGTGCCTGCGGACAGGGGGACGAGACCCAGTACTTC
CACGQGDETQYF
>.|TRBJ2-2|14|TRBV7-3|few
TGTGCCAGCAGCTTAACGGATAGAACCGGGGAGCTGTTTTTT
CASSLTDRTGELFF
>.|TRBJ2-7|12|TRBV2|once
TGTGCCAGCAGGGGGAGCGTCTACGAGCAGTACTTC
CASRGSVYEQYF
>.|TRBJ1-2|14|TRBV29-1|.
TGCAGCGTGGCCCTTGTAGGGGCTAACTATGGCTACACCTTC
CSVALVGANYGYTF
>.|TRBJ1-2|14|TRBV5-6|.
TGTGCCAGCAGCTTTCCACAGGGAAACTATGGCTACACCTTC
CASSFPQGNYGYTF
>.|TRBJ2-2|14|TRBV18|.
TGTGCCAGCTCACCGCCCAGTGTCACCGGGGAGCTGTTTTTT
CASSPPSVTGELFF
>.|TRBJ1-5|13|TRBV7-6|.
TGTGCCAGCAGCTTAGGGGCAGATCAGCCCCAGCATTTT
CASSLGADQPQHF
>TRBD1|TRBJ1-6|14|TRBV6-5|few
TGTGCCAGCAGTAACACAGGGGTCCGCTCACCCCTCCACTTT
CASSNTGVRSPLHF
>.|TRBJ2-5|14|TRBV7-2|.
TGTGCCAGCAGCCCCGACAGGCGACAAGAGACCCAGTACTTC
CASSPDRRQETQYF
>TRBD2|TRBJ2-2|15|TRBV5-4|.
TGTGCCAGCAGCTTGGGTAGCGGGGAAATTGGGGAGCTGTTTTTT
CASSLGSGEIGELFF
>TRBD1|TRBJ2-7|13|TRBV25-1|.
TGTGCCAGCAGTTGGGACAGGACCTACGAGCAGTACTTC
CASSWDRTYEQYF
>TRBD1|TRBJ1-5|15|TRBV28|.
TGTGCCAGCAGTTCCGACAGGGTGCGACGGCAGCCCCAGCATTTT
CASSSDRVRRQPQHF
>.|TRBJ1-6|15|TRBV11-2|.
TGTGCCAGCAGCTTGGCCGGGACCTTTAATTCACCCCTCCACTTT
CASSLAGTFNSPLHF
>TRBD2|TRBJ2-1|15|TRBV28|once
TGTGCCAGCAGTTTTTTGTCGGGGGGAATCAATGAGCAGTTCTTC
CASSFLSGGINEQFF
>.|TRBJ1-2|15|TRBV28|.
TGTGCCAGCAGTCATCACGTTGGGGTGAACTATGGCTACACCTTC
CASSHHVGVNYGYTF
>.|TRBJ1-6|13|TRBV11-3|.
TGTGCCAGCAGCTCCCAACCCAATTCACCCCTCCACTTT
CASSSQPNSPLHF
>TRBD1|TRBJ1-4|14|TRBV5-6|.
TGTGCCAGCAGCTTCGGGCACAGGGGAGAAAAACTGTTTTTT
CASSFGHRGEKLFF
>.|TRBJ2-7|13|TRBV7-2|.
TGTGCCAGCAGCTTCGGGGGAAGCTACGAGCAGTACTTC
CASSFGGSYEQYF
>TRBD2|TRBJ2-7|14|TRBV4-1|.
TGCGCCAGCAGCCAAGGACTAGCTTCGTACGAGCAGTACTTC
CASSQGLASYEQYF
>.|TRBJ1-2|13|TRBV28|.
TGTGCCAGCACTAGAAGGGAGAGCTATGGCTACACCTTC
CASTRRESYGYTF
>.|TRBJ1-2|14|TRBV28|.
TGTGCCAGCAGTTTAGTACAGGGAATCGGCGGCTACACCTTC
CASSLVQGIGGYTF
>TRBD2|TRBJ2-5|15|TRBV4-3|few
TGCGCCAGCAGCCAGAGCCGGGGGGGCCAAGAGACCCAGTACTTC
CASSQSRGGQETQYF
>.|TRBJ1-1|15|TRBV6-1|.
TGTGCCAGCAGTGAAGTTTTCGGGGTGTGGACTGAAGCTTTCTTT
CASSEVFGVWTEAFF
>TRBD2|TRBJ2-5|15|TRBV9|few
TGTGCCAGCAGCGTTTCCGGGACTAGCAGCGAGACCCAGTACTTC
CASSVSGTSSETQYF
>TRBD1|TRBJ2-1|14|TRBV6-5|.
TGTGCCAGCAAGACGTCAGGGGGCTACAATGAGCAGTTCTTC
CASKTSGGYNEQFF
>.|TRBJ1-2|14|TRBV6-5|.
TGTGCCAGCAGTTACTCCGTACAGAACTATGGCTACACCTTC
CASSYSVQNYGYTF
>.|TRBJ2-6|15|TRBV28|.
TGTGCCAGCAGCGTCGCGGGCTCTGGGGCCAACGTCCTGACTTTC
CASSVAGSGANVLTF
>TRBD2|TRBJ2-7|13|TRBV2|.
TGTGCCAGCAGTCGGGGGGTCGGTGGCGAGCAGTACTTC
CASSRGVGGEQYF
>TRBD1|TRBJ2-7|13|TRBV6-5|.
TGTGCGACGACCGGGACAGCTTCCTACGAGCAGTACTTC
CATTGTASYEQYF
>.|TRBJ2-3|12|TRBV7-9|.
TGTGCCAGCAGCCCCGTCACAGATACGCAGTATTTT
CASSPVTDTQYF